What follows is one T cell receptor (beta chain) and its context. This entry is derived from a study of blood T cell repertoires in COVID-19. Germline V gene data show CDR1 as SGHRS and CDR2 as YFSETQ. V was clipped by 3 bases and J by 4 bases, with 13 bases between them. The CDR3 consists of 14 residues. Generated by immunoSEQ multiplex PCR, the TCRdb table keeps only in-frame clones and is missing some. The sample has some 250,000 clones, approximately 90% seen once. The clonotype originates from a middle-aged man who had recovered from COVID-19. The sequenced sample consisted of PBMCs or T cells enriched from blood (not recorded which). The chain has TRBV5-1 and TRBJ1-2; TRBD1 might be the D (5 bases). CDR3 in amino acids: CASSYEQGIYGYTF. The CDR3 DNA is TGCGCCAGCAGCTACGAGCAGGGAATCTATGGCTACACCTTC.